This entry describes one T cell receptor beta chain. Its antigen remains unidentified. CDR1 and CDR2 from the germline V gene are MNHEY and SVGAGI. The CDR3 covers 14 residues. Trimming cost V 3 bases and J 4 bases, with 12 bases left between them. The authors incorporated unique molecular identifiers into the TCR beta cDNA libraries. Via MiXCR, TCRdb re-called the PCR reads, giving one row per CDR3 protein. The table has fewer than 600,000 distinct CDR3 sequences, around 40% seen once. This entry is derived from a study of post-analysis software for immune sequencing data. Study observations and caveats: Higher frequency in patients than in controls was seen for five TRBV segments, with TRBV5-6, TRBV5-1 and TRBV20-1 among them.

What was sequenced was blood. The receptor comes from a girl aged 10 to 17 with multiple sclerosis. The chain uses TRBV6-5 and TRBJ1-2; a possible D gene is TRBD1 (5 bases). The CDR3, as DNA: TGTGCCAGCAGTTATGGGGGGGACGGCTATGGCTACACCTTC. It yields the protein CASSYGGDGYGYTF.